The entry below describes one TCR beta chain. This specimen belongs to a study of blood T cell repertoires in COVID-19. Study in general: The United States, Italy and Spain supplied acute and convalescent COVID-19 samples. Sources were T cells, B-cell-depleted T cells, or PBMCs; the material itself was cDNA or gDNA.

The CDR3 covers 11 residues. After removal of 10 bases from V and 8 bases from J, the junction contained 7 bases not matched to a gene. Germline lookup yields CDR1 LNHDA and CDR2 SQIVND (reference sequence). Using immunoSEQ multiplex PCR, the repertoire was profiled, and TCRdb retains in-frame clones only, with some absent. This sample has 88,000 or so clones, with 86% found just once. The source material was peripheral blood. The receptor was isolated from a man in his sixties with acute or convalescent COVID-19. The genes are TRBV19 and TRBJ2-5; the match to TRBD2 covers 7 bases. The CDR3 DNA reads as TGTGCCACCTCGACTAGCTCTACCCAGTACTTC. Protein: CATSTSSTQYF.